One sample yielded the 16 T cell receptor beta chains listed below, sequenced in a study of tumor-infiltrating lymphocytes in primary liver carcinoma. Unsorted whole blood served as the source of blood RNA, and germline DNA was extracted as well. From 450 to 600 ng total RNA, TCR beta cDNA was generated with a primer in the constant region. Three nested multiplex PCR rounds of slightly modified ARM-PCR generated TCR beta libraries. The first two PCR rounds used TRBV1-TRBV30 primers with a Cbeta primer, roughly 10 cycles each. A single record per CDR3 protein comes from TCRdb applying MiXCR to the multiplex PCR reads. The sample has a few hundred thousand distinct CDR3 sequences, around 50% seen once. The sample comprised peripheral blood. Receptor source: a woman in her 30s with primary liver carcinoma and hepatitis B virus infection.

The chain links TRBV13 to TRBJ2-7, with D unresolved. This CDR3 region has 15 residues. V lost 2 bases to trimming and J lost 2 bases, with 13 bases between them. The germline V gene encodes CDR1 PRHDT and CDR2 FYEKMQ (reference sequence). CDR3 bases: TGTGCCAGCAGCTTAATGAGTAGCCAACCCTACGAGCAGTACTTC. It translates to CASSLMSSQPYEQYF.

This clonotype was seen more than once but under ten times. The chain carries TRBV28 and TRBJ2-3; D not resolved. V shed 7 bases and J shed 5 bases, with 19 bases lying between them. Germline-derived CDR1 and CDR2 are MDHEN and SYDVKM. This CDR3 is built from 15 residues. CDR3 coding DNA: TGTGCCAGCACCCGACCGAGACCGAAAAAAGATACGCAGTATTTT. This codes for CASTRPRPKKDTQYF. Combining the CDR3 with reference TRBV28 and TRBJ2-3 gives the whole variable domain DVKVTQSSRYLVKRTGEKVFLECVQDMDHENMFWYRQDPGLGLRLIYFSYDVKMKEKGDIPEGYSVSREKKERFSLILESASTNQTSMYLCASTRPRPKKDTQYFGPGTRLTVL.

As concerns this clonotype: Germline is not matched at one junction end, which may reflect a read error. V and J are TRBV29-1 and TRBJ2-3, with D unresolved. The CDR3 length is 15 residues. From germline, CDR1 is SQVTM and CDR2 ANQGSEA. CDR3 bases: TGCAGCAGCTTAATCCGGGCTCAAGAAATTTATACGCAGTGTTTT. As protein: CSSLIRAQEIYTQCF.

Comments on this clonotype: A much larger clonotype is one base distant, so this may be a read error. J is TRBJ2-1 and V is TRBV4-1; TRBD2 might be the D (6 bases). Germline values: CDR1 MGHRA, CDR2 YSYEKL. V shed 7 bases and J shed 4 bases, with 11 bases lying between them. The CDR3 extends over 13 amino acids. The CDR3 here is CASNPDYYNEQFF. DNA for the CDR3: TGCGCCAGCAACCCGGACTATTACAATGAGCAGTTCTTC.

As for this clonotype: A much larger clonotype is one base distant, so this may be a read error. The V gene is TRBV29-1, the J gene TRBJ2-7; perhaps TRBD1 as D (6 bases). Germline CDR1 is SQVTM and CDR2 is ANQGSEA. Trimming cost V 3 bases and J 5 bases, with 20 bases left between them. CDR3 length: 15 amino acids. In DNA, the CDR3 is TGCAGCGTTGAGGGGGCCCCTGAACAGGGAGACGAGCAGTACTTC. Translated, it gives CSVEGAPEQGDEQYF.

This chain joins TRBV7-3 and TRBJ2-6; D could derive from TRBD1 or TRBD2 (6 bases each). Trimming took 1 base from V and 0 from J, leaving 10 bases between them. CDR1 and CDR2 from the germline V gene are SGHTA and FQGTGA. There are 17 residues in the CDR3. CDR3 sequence (DNA): TGTGCCAGCAGCTTAAGCGGGACAAGCTCTGGGGCCAACGTCCTGACTTTC. Encoded protein: CASSLSGTSSGANVLTF.

Of note for this clonotype: A read error may explain this, as a much larger clone is one base away. The chain has TRBV12-3 or TRBV12-4 and TRBJ2-5; TRBD2 might be the D (5 bases). This CDR3 has 14 residues. V dropped 3 bases and J dropped 5 bases, with 13 bases sitting between them. CDR3 DNA sequence: TGTGCCAGCAGTTTTTACAGCGGTCGGGAGACCCAGTACTTC. Residues: CASSFYSGRETQYF.

Worth noting for this clonotype: A much larger clone lies a single base off, so this may be a read error. This CDR3 fails to terminate in the conserved phenylalanine or tryptophan, so it likely reflects a read error. The chain links TRBV6-5 to TRBJ2-1, with 11 bases aligning to TRBD2. V was clipped by 5 bases and J by 6 bases; unmatched bases: 6. Germline-derived CDR1 and CDR2 are MNHEY and SVGAGI. The CDR3 loop spans 15 amino acids. This chain's CDR3 is CASSEGLAGFNEQFL. CDR3 nucleotide sequence: TGTGCCAGCAGTGAAGGACTAGCGGGTTTCAATGAGCAGTTCTTA.

The table lists this clonotype with many counts. The chain combines TRBV30 with TRBJ2-2, with D maybe TRBD2 (5 bases). Germline V gene lookup returns CDR1 GTSNPN and CDR2 SVGIG (reference sequence). The CDR3 totals 15 residues. The V and J ends lost 2 bases and 0 bases respectively, with 10 bases between them. In DNA, the CDR3 is TGTGCCTGGAGTAGGAGGAGATCGAACACCGGGGAGCTGTTTTTT. Protein product: CAWSRRRSNTGELFF.

Of note for this clonotype: A much more abundant neighbour one base away suggests this may be a read error. V and J are TRBV4-1 and TRBJ1-2; possible D gene TRBD1, 6 bases. With 1 base removed from V and 8 bases from J, the gap between germline ends came to 17 bases. This CDR3 comprises 15 residues. CDR1 is MGHRA, CDR2 YSYEKL, per germline. CDR3 sequence: CASSQVWGPQSGYTF. The CDR3 DNA sequence: TGCGCCAGCAGCCAAGTATGGGGGCCTCAGAGCGGCTACACCTTC.

The V and J genes are TRBV10-2 and TRBJ2-7; 9 positions match TRBD2. The CDR3 sequence is 13 residues long. From germline, CDR1 is WSHSY and CDR2 SAAADI. The DNA for the CDR3 is TGCGTCGCCAGAGCAGCGGGAGGTTACGAGCAGTACTTC. It specifies CVARAAGGYEQYF.

Comments on this clonotype: One end of the junction is discordant with germline, which a read error may explain. This chain connects TRBV6-5 to TRBJ2-7; 7 bases fit TRBD2. This CDR3 has 14 residues. Germline V CDR1 and CDR2: MNHEY, SVGAGI. This CDR3 is CVSRGRGDSYEQYF. DNA for the CDR3: TGTGTCAGCAGAGGCCGGGGGGACTCCTACGAGCAGTACTTC.

The V gene is TRBV28, the J gene TRBJ1-1; TRBD1 might be the D (6 bases). CDR1 is MDHEN, CDR2 SYDVKM, per germline. This CDR3 has 16 amino acids. V was cut by 6 bases and J by 4 bases, with 21 bases left in between. The CDR3 sequence is CASSGWSRGQGTEAFF. Written as DNA, the CDR3 is TGTGCCAGCAGCGGCTGGAGTCGGGGGCAAGGCACTGAAGCTTTCTTT.

The J gene is TRBJ2-2, the V gene TRBV6-1; D not certain. Germline V gene lookup returns CDR1 MNHNS and CDR2 SASEGT. The CDR3 runs 15 residues. Trimming left V 8 bases short and J 1 base short, with 14 bases between. CDR3 protein: CASGRQLGNTGELFF. The CDR3, as DNA: TGTGCCAGCGGGCGGCAGCTTGGGAACACCGGGGAGCTGTTTTTT.

The gene calls are TRBV14 and TRBJ2-1; 7 bases align to TRBD2. V lost 5 bases, J lost 1 base, and 8 bases stayed unmatched. Germline CDR1 and CDR2: SGHDN and FVKESK. This CDR3 is built from 16 residues. CDR3 nucleotides: TGTGCCAGCAGCATAGGAGCGGGAAAATCCTACAATGAGCAGTTCTTC. Translating it yields CASSIGAGKSYNEQFF.

The chain joins TRBV6-2 or TRBV6-3 to TRBJ2-1; 7 nucleotides line up with TRBD2. Germline-derived CDR1 and CDR2 are MNHEY and SVGEGT. V trimming: 8 bases; J trimming: 2 bases; junction bases outside the gene matches: 3. The CDR3 sequence is 13 residues long. CDR3 DNA: TGTGCCAGCGGGAGGGTCCCCTACAATGAGCAGTTCTTC. Translation gives CASGRVPYNEQFF.